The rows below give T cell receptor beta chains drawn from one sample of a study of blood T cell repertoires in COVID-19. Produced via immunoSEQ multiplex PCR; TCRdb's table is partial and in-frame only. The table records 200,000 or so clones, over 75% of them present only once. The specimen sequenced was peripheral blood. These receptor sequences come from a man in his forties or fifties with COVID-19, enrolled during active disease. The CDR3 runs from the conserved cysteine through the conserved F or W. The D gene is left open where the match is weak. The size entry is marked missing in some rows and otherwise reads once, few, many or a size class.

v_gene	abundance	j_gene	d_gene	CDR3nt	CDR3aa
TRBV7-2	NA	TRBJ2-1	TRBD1	TGTGCCAGCAGCCCCCGGGACAGAGGGCAGTTCTTC	CASSPRDRGQFF
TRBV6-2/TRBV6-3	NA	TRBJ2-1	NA	TGTGCCAGCAGTCTACAGGGAATGTGGTTGAACAATGAGCAGTTCTTC	CASSLQGMWLNNEQFF
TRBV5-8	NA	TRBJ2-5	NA	TGTGCCAGCAGCGGGCGGGACTTGGGGGTTGAGACCCAGTACTTC	CASSGRDLGVETQYF
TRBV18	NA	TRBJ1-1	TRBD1	TGTGCCAGCTCACACGACAGGGGTGAAGCTTTCTTT	CASSHDRGEAFF
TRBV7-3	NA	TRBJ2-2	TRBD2	TGTGCCAGCAGCCGCTCTGTAGTCCTAGCGGGAGAGTTCGGGGAGCTGTTTTTT	CASSRSVVLAGEFGELFF
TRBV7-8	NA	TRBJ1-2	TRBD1	TGTGCCAGCAGCACCAGGACAGGGTCAAACTATGGCTACACCTTC	CASSTRTGSNYGYTF
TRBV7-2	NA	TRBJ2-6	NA	TGTGCCAGCAGCTTTACAGGGACCGGGGCCAACGTCCTGACTTTC	CASSFTGTGANVLTF
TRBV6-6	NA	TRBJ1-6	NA	TGTGCCAGCAGTCACTCACGGTCACCCCTCCACTTT	CASSHSRSPLHF
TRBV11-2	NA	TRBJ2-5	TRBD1	TGTGCCAGCAGCTCGCTCACAGGGGGCCAAGAGACCCAGTACTTC	CASSSLTGGQETQYF
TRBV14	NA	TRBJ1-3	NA	TGTGCCAGCAGCCAATCGACAGGAACATCTGGAAACACCATATATTTT	CASSQSTGTSGNTIYF
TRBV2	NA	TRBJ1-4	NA	TGTGCCAGCGATACGGGACAACCTAATGAAAAACTGTTTTTT	CASDTGQPNEKLFF
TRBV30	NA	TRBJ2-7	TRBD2	TGTGCCTGGAGTGTACTGAGAACTAGCGGGGGGAAGGCGTACGAGCAGTACTTC	CAWSVLRTSGGKAYEQYF
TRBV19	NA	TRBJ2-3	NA	TGTGCCAGTAGTATGAATGAGCGGGATACGCAGTATTTT	CASSMNERDTQYF
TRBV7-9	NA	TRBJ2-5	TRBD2	TGTGCCAGCAGCGGCCCGCGACTAGCGGGAGTTGAGACCCAGTACTTC	CASSGPRLAGVETQYF
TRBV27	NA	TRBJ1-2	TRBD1	TGTGCCAGTCGCCGGGGACAGGGGGGCGACTTGAACTATGGCTACACCTTC	CASRRGQGGDLNYGYTF
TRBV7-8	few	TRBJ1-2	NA	TGTGCCAGCGCAAAAAGGGGAGGAAGGTATGGCTACACCTTC	CASAKRGGRYGYTF
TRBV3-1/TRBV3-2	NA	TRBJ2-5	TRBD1	TGTGCCAGCAGCCAGGACAGGGGTAAGACCCAGTACTTC	CASSQDRGKTQYF
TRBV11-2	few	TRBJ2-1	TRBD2	TGTGCCAGCAGCTTATATCGGGGGGGGTATGAGCAGTTCTTC	CASSLYRGGYEQFF
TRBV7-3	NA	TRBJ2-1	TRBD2	TGTGCCAGCAGCCCTCCGGGGGGCTCCTACAATGAGCAGTTCTTC	CASSPPGGSYNEQFF
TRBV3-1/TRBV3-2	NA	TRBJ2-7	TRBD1	TGTGCCAGCAGTTCAAGATCCGGGACAGTAAGCGAGCAGTACTTC	CASSSRSGTVSEQYF
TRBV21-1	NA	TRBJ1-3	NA	TGTGCCAGCACCCGGGGAGGCCCGCCATCTGGAAACACCATATATTTT	CASTRGGPPSGNTIYF
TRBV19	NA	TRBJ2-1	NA	TGTGCCAGCAAAAAATCGGGTGGATCCTACAATGAGCAGTTCTTC	CASKKSGGSYNEQFF
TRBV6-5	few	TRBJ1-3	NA	TGTGCCAGCAGTTGGGACAACTCTGGAAACACCATATATTTT	CASSWDNSGNTIYF
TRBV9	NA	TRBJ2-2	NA	TGTGCCAGCAGCGTAGCGTTAGCGGACACCGGGGAGCTGTTTTTT	CASSVALADTGELFF
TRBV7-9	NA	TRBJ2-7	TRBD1	TGTGCCAGCAGCCCCCTCGACAGGGCCTACGAGCAGTACTTC	CASSPLDRAYEQYF
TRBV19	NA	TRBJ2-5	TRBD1	TGTGCCAGTAGTCCCTGGACAGGGTTTTTGGGTGAGACCCAGTACTTC	CASSPWTGFLGETQYF
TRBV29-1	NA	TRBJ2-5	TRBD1	TGCAGCGTCGTCAGGGGGCGCGGGGAGACCCAGTACTTC	CSVVRGRGETQYF
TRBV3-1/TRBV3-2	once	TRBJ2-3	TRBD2	TGTGCCAGCAGCCAAGAGGGACTAGCGGACACAGATACGCAGTATTTT	CASSQEGLADTDTQYF
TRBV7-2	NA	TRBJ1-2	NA	TGTGCCAGCAGACCCAGGGACAACAACTATGGCTACACCTTC	CASRPRDNNYGYTF
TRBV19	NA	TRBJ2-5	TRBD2	TGTGCCAGTAGTTTGAGACTAGCGGGGGACCAAGAGACCCAGTACTTC	CASSLRLAGDQETQYF
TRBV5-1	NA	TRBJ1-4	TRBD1	TGCGCCAGCAGCTTACAGGGGGCTAATGAAAAACTGTTTTTT	CASSLQGANEKLFF
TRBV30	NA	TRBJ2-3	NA	TGTGCCTGGAGTGTACGGGGGTCAGGTACGCAGTATTTT	CAWSVRGSGTQYF
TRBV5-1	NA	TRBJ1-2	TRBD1	TGCGCCAGCAGCCACGGACAGGGGAGTAACTATGGCTACACCTTC	CASSHGQGSNYGYTF
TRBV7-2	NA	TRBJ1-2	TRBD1	TGTGCCAGCAGCTCCTTCCGGGACAGGGCCGACTATGGCTACACCTTC	CASSSFRDRADYGYTF
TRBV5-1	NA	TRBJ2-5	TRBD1	TGCGCCAGCAGCATCCGGGACAGGGAAGAGACCCAGTACTTC	CASSIRDREETQYF
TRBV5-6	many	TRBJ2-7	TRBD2	TGTGCCAGCAGCTTGTTTCCTAGCGGGAGCCAGTACGAGCAGTACTTC	CASSLFPSGSQYEQYF
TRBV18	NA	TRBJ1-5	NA	TGTGCCAGCTCACCACTGGTGGGAGACAATCAGCCCCAGCATTTT	CASSPLVGDNQPQHF
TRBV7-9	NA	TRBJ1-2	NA	TGTGCCAGCTCCCCCTCCCTGAACTATGGCTACACCTTC	CASSPSLNYGYTF
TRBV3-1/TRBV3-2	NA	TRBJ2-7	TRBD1	TGTGCCAGCAGTCGAGCCCGGGACAGGGACTCCTACGAGCAGTACTTC	CASSRARDRDSYEQYF
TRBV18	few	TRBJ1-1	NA	TGTGCCAGCTCACCGTCCAGGGCCGATGAGACTGAAGCTTTCTTT	CASSPSRADETEAFF
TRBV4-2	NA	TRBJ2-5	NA	TGTGCCAGCAGCCAAGGACAGGGAGGATTTGGGGAGACCCAGTACTTC	CASSQGQGGFGETQYF
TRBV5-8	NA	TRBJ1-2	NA	TGTGCCAGCAGAGCGGGGAGGACGGCTGGCTACACCTTC	CASRAGRTAGYTF
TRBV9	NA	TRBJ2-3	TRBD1	TGTGCCAGCAGCGGCACAGGGGGCAGCACAGATACGCAGTATTTT	CASSGTGGSTDTQYF
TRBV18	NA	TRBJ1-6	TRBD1	TGTGCCAGCTCACCGCCAGGGGGCGGCTATAATTCACCCCTCCACTTT	CASSPPGGGYNSPLHF
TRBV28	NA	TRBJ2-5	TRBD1	TGTGCCAGCAGTCGACGACCGGGACAGGGACGAGAGACCCAGTACTTC	CASSRRPGQGRETQYF
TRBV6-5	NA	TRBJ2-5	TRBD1	TGTGCCAGCAGTTACTCAGGACAGGGCTGGGTGACCCAGTACTTC	CASSYSGQGWVTQYF
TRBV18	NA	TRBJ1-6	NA	TGTGCCAGCTCACGGACAGATTATAATTCACCCCTCCACTTT	CASSRTDYNSPLHF
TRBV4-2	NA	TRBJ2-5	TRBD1	TGTGCCAGCAGCCAAGATGGGACAGGCGGGGAGACCCAGTACTTC	CASSQDGTGGETQYF
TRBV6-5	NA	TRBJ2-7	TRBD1	TGTGCCAGCAGTTCCCTAGGACAGGGGGTGGGTTACGAGCAGTACTTC	CASSSLGQGVGYEQYF
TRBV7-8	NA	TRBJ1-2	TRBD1	TGTGCCAGCAGCCCCGGACAGGGGCCTTCAGAGGGCTACACCTTC	CASSPGQGPSEGYTF
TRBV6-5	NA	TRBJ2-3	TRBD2	TGTGCCAGCAATTCCCGGGGGGGCGTGGCAGATACGCAGTATTTT	CASNSRGGVADTQYF
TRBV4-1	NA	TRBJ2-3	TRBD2	TGCGCCAGCAGCCAAGGGCTAGCGGGGGGTCCTAGCACAGATACGCAGTATTTT	CASSQGLAGGPSTDTQYF
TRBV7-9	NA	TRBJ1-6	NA	TGTGCCAGCAGCCTGGGAGAGCCTTCACCCCTCCACTTT	CASSLGEPSPLHF